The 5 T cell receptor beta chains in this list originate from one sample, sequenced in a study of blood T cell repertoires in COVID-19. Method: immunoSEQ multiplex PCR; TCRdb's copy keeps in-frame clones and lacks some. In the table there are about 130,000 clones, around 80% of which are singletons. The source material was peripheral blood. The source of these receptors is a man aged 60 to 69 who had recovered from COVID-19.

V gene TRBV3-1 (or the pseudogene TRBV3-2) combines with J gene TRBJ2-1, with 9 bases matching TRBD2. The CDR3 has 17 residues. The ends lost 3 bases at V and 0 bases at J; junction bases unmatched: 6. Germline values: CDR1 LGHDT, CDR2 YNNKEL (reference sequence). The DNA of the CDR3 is TGTGCCAGCAGCCAGCCCCCGGGACTAGCCTCCTACAATGAGCAGTTCTTC. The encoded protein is CASSQPPGLASYNEQFF.

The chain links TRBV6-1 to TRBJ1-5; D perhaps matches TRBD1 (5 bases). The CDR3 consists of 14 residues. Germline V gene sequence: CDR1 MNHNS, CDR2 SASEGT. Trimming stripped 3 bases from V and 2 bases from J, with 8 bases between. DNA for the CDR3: TGTGCCAGCAGTGATGGGGGGGGCAATCAGCCCCAGCATTTT. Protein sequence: CASSDGGGNQPQHF.

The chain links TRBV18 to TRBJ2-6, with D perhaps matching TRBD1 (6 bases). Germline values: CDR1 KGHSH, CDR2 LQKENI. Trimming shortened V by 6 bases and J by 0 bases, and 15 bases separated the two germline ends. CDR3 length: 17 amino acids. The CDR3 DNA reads TGTGCCAGCTCGCCCGCACAGGGAGTCTCTGGGGCCAACGTCCTGACTTTC. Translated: CASSPAQGVSGANVLTF.

CDR3 bases: TGTGCCAGTAGCGACAGGCGGAACTATGGCTACACCTTC. Encoded protein: CASSDRRNYGYTF. The V gene is TRBV19, the J gene TRBJ1-2; D perhaps matches TRBD1 (6 bases). This CDR3 has 13 amino acids. CDR1 is LNHDA, CDR2 SQIVND, per germline (reference sequence). Trimming took 6 bases from V and 2 from J, leaving 10 bases between them.

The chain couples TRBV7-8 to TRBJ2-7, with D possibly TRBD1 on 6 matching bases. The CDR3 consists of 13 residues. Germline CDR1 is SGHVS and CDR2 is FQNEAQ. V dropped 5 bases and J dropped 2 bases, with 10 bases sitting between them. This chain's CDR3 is CASSRQAAYEQYF. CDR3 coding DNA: TGTGCCAGCAGCCGACAGGCTGCCTACGAGCAGTACTTC.